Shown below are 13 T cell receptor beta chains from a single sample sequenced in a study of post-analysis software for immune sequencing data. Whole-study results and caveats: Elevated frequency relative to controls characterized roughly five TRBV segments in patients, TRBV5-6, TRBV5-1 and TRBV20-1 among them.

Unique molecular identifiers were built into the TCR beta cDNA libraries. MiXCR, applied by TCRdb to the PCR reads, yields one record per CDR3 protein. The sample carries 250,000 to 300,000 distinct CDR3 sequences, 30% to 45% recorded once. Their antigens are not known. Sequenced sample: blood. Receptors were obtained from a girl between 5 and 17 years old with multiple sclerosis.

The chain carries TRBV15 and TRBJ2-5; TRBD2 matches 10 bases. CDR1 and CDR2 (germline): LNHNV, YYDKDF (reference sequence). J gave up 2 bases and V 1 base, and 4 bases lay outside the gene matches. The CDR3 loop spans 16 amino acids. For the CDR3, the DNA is TGTGCCACCAGCAGAGTTGGACTAGCGGAACAAGAGACCCAGTACTTC. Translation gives CATSRVGLAEQETQYF.

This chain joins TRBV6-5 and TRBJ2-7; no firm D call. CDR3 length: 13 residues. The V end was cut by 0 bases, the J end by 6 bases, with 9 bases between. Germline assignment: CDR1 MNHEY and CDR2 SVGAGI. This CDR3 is CASSYSKGAEQYF. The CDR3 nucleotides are TGTGCCAGCAGTTACTCGAAGGGCGCCGAGCAGTACTTC.

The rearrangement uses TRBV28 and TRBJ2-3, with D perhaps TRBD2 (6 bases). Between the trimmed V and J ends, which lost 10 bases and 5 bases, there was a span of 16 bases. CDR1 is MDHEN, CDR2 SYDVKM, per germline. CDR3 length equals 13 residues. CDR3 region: CATVGTPQDTQYF. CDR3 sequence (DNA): TGTGCCACCGTCGGGACTCCCCAAGATACGCAGTATTTT.

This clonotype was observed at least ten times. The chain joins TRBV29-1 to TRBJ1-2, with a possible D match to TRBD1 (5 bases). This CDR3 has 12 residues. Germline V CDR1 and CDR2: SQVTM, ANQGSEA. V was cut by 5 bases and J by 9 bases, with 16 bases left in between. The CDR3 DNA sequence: TGCAGCGTTTTCCCCGGGGGAAGTAGCTACACCTTC. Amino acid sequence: CSVFPGGSSYTF.

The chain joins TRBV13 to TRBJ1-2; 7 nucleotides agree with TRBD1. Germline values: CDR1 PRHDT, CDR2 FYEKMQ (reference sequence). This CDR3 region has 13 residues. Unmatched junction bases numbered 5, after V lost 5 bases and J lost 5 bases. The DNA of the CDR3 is TGTGCCAGCAGCCAACAGGGGCTGTATGGCTACACCTTC. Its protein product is CASSQQGLYGYTF.

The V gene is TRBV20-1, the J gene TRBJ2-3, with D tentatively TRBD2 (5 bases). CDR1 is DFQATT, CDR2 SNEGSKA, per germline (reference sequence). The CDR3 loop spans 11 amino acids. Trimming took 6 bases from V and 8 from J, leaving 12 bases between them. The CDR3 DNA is TGCAGTGCATCGAGGGCAGGTACGCAGTATTTT. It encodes CSASRAGTQYF.

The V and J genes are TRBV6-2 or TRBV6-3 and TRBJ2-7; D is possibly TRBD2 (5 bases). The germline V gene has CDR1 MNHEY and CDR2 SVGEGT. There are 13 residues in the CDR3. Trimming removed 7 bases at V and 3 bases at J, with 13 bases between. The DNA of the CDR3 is TGTGCCAGCACTAAAGGACGGGGCTACGAGCAGTACTTC. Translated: CASTKGRGYEQYF.

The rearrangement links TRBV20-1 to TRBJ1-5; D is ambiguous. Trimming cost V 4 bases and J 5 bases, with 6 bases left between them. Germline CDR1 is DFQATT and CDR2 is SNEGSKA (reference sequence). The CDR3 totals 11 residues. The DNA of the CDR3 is TGCAGTGCTAAAGCTGATCAGCCCCAGCATTTT. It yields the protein CSAKADQPQHF.

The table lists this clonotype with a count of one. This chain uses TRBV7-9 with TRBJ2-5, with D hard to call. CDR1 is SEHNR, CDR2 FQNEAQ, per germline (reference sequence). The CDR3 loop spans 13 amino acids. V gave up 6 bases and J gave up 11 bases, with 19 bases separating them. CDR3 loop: CASSYANSEEQYF. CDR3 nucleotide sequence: TGTGCCAGCAGTTACGCGAACTCTGAGGAGCAGTACTTC.

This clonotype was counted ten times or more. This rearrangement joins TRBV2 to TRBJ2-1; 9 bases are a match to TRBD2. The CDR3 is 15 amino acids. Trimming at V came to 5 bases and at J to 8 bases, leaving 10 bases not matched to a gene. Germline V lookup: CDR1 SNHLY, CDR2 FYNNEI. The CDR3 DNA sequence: TGTGCCAGCAGTCCGGTAGCGGGAGAGTACCATGAGCAGTTCTTC. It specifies CASSPVAGEYHEQFF.

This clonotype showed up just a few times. CDR3 coding DNA: TGTGCCAGCAGCCAGTTTCAAAGGACTGAAGCTTTCTTT. Protein product: CASSQFQRTEAFF. J is TRBJ1-1 and V is TRBV3-1, with unresolved D. Germline assignment: CDR1 LGHDT and CDR2 YNNKEL (reference sequence). V was cut by 3 bases and J by 5 bases, with 10 bases left in between. The CDR3 is 13 amino acids.

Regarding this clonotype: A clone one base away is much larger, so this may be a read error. This CDR3 is CASSSAGGGETQYF. The CDR3 bases are TGTGCCAGCAGTTCGGCGGGAGGGGGAGAGACCCAGTACTTC. This rearrangement joins TRBV28 to TRBJ2-5, with 9 bases that match TRBD2. CDR1 is MDHEN and CDR2 is SYDVKM in the germline V gene. Trimming took 4 bases from V and 4 from J; bases not matched to a gene: 4. The CDR3 covers 14 residues.

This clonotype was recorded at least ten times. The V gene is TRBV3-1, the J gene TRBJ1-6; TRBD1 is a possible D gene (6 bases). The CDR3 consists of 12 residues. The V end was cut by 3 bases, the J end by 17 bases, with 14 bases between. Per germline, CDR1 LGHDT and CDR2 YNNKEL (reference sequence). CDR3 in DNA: TGTGCCAGCAGCCAGAAGACAGGCCGGGTCCACTTT. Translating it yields CASSQKTGRVHF.